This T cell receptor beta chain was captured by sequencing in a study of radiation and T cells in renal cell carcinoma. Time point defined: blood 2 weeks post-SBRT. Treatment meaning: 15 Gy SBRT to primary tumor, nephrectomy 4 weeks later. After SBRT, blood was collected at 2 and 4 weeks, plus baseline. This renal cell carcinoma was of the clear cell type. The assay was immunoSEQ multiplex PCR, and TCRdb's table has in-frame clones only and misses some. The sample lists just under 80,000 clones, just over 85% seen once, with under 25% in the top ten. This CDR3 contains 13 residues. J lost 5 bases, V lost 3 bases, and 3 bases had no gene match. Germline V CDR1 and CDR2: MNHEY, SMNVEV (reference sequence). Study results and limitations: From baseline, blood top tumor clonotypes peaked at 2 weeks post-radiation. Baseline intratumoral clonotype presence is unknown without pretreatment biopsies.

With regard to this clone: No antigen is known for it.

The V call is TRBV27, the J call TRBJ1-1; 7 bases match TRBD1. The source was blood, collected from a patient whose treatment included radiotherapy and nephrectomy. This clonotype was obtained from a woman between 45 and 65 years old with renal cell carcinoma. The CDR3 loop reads CASSFNRGTEAFF. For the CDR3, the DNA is TGTGCCAGCAGTTTTAACAGGGGAACTGAAGCTTTCTTT.